What follows are 26 T cell receptor beta chains derived from one specimen sequenced in a study of blood T cell repertoires in COVID-19. The repertoire was sequenced with immunoSEQ multiplex PCR; TCRdb's copy has only in-frame clones and lacks some. The repertoire has some 120,000 clones, about 85% of them found once; the top ten carry 27%. Sequences were obtained from peripheral blood. Every receptor here comes from an elderly woman with acute or convalescent COVID-19.

This clone was counted between two and nine times. This chain links TRBV7-9 with TRBJ1-6, with 7 bases fitting TRBD1. Trimming took 4 bases from V and 11 from J; bases not matched to a gene: 11. Germline lookup yields CDR1 SEHNR and CDR2 FQNEAQ (reference sequence). CDR3 length equals 15 residues. CDR3 in amino acids: CASSSSDRPTTPLHF. CDR3 DNA: TGTGCCAGCAGCTCCTCGGACAGGCCAACTACACCCCTCCACTTT.

A single count supports this clone. This chain links TRBV11-3 with TRBJ2-7, with D possibly matching TRBD2 (6 bases). This CDR3 has 14 amino acids. In germline, CDR1 is SGHNT, CDR2 YENEEA. The V gene lost 8 bases and the J gene lost 2 bases, with 16 bases spanning the gap. In DNA form, the CDR3 reads TGTGCCAGCCGAAGAGGCGGGACGCCCTACGAGCAGTACTTC. As protein: CASRRGGTPYEQYF.

The chain carries TRBV4-3 and TRBJ1-5, with D hard to call. Germline CDR1 is LGHNA and CDR2 is YSLEER. The CDR3 consists of 15 residues. V was clipped by 0 bases and J by 4 bases, with 10 bases between them. Here the CDR3 DNA reads TGCGCCAGCAGCCAAGACGGGATGGGAAATCAGCCCCAGCATTTT. It specifies CASSQDGMGNQPQHF.

This clone showed up just a few times. The chain recombines TRBV14 with TRBJ1-6; D is uncertain. V dropped 0 bases and J dropped 0 bases, with 6 bases sitting between them. The germline CDR1 and CDR2 sequences are SGHDN and FVKESK. The CDR3 is 16 residues long. This chain's CDR3 is CASSQDWSSYNSPLHF. CDR3 nucleotides: TGTGCCAGCAGCCAAGATTGGAGCTCCTATAATTCACCCCTCCACTTT.

V gene TRBV7-2 combines with J gene TRBJ1-2; tentatively, D is TRBD1 (5 bases). The ends were cut back, 3 bases at V and 4 bases at J, with 6 bases in the middle. This CDR3 contains 12 residues. Germline CDR1 SGHTA, CDR2 FQGNSA. The CDR3 spells CASSFGGYGYTF. The CDR3 nucleotides read TGTGCCAGCAGCTTCGGGGGCTATGGCTACACCTTC.

The CDR3 DNA reads as TGTGCCACCCGACAGTTCCAGGCCGGGGAGCTGTTTTTT. It encodes CATRQFQAGELFF. This chain joins TRBV6-5 and TRBJ2-2, with a weak D call TRBD1 (5 bases). From germline, CDR1 is MNHEY and CDR2 SVGAGI. Deletions cut 10 bases from V and 6 bases from J, with 15 bases between. CDR3 length: 13 amino acids.

This rearrangement joins TRBV3-1 (or the pseudogene TRBV3-2) to TRBJ1-2; unclear D gene. The CDR3 is made up of 15 amino acids. V was trimmed by 2 bases and J by 4 bases, leaving 14 bases between them. The germline V gene has CDR1 LGHDT and CDR2 YNNKEL (reference sequence). The CDR3 region is CASSQHPNITYGYTF. The CDR3 coding sequence is TGTGCCAGCAGCCAACACCCGAACATAACCTATGGCTACACCTTC.

Many counts were recorded for this clone. A read error may produce the germline difference seen at one junction end. As DNA, the CDR3 is TGTGCCAGCATGAGAGACGGGGACAGGTTAACTTTT. This translates into CASMRDGDRLTF. The chain is built from TRBV2 and TRBJ1-3; 8 nucleotides line up with TRBD1. The CDR3 is 12 residues long. Germline V gives CDR1 SNHLY, CDR2 FYNNEI.

In the case of this clone: The identical CDR3 is also encoded by other nucleotide sequences in the sample. This chain joins TRBV7-2 and TRBJ1-1; no definite D call. The germline CDR1 and CDR2 sequences are SGHTA and FQGNSA. This CDR3 contains 11 residues. With 3 bases removed from V and 5 bases from J, the gap between germline ends came to 4 bases. CDR3 bases: TGTGCCAGCAGCTTGAGGACTGAAGCTTTCTTT. This encodes CASSLRTEAFF.

CDR3 sequence (DNA): TGTGCCAGCAGCCAACAGGGCTCCTATAATTCACCCCTCCACTTT. Protein product: CASSQQGSYNSPLHF. The chain uses TRBV5-4 and TRBJ1-6, with a tentative D call TRBD1 (6 bases). Germline V gene data show CDR1 as SGHNT and CDR2 as YYREEE (reference sequence). There are 15 residues in the CDR3. The V end was cut by 4 bases, the J end by 0 bases, with 8 bases between.

The chain has TRBV28 and TRBJ1-2, with 9 bases that match TRBD1. After removal of 6 bases from V and 7 bases from J, the junction contained 12 bases not matched to a gene. The length of the CDR3 is 15 residues. Germline V gene sequence: CDR1 MDHEN, CDR2 SYDVKM. CDR3 sequence reads: CASSSTGQGRGGYTF. CDR3 coding DNA: TGTGCCAGCAGCAGTACGGGACAGGGTAGAGGTGGCTACACCTTC.

The V call is TRBV7-9, the J call TRBJ2-3; 11 bases line up with TRBD2. The CDR3 runs to 18 residues. The V segment lost 5 bases and the J segment 3 bases; nucleotides outside the gene matches: 13. CDR1 and CDR2 from the germline V gene are SEHNR and FQNEAQ (reference sequence). The CDR3 nucleotides are TGTGCCAGCAGCCCTCCCTTCCGACTAGCGGGGTTGACAGATACGCAGTATTTT. This gives the protein CASSPPFRLAGLTDTQYF.

The rearrangement uses TRBV6-5 and TRBJ2-1; D is perhaps TRBD2 (6 bases). Germline V gene lookup returns CDR1 MNHEY and CDR2 SVGAGI. Trimming pared 6 bases from V and 14 bases from J, leaving 11 bases between. CDR3 length: 10 residues. The CDR3: CASRSGGEFF. The CDR3 nucleotides are TGTGCCAGCAGGTCCGGAGGGGAGTTCTTC.

V gene TRBV5-1 combines with J gene TRBJ1-2; D might be TRBD1 (5 bases). Trimming pared 4 bases from V and 1 base from J, leaving 11 bases between. The CDR3 extends over 14 amino acids. CDR1 SGHRS and CDR2 YFSETQ come from the germline V gene. CDR3 region: CASSRGRVNYGYTF. The CDR3 DNA is TGCGCCAGCAGCCGAGGCAGGGTTAACTATGGCTACACCTTC.

The rearrangement uses TRBV9 and TRBJ2-1; possible D gene TRBD2, 6 bases. The germline gives CDR1 SGDLS, CDR2 YYNGEE. The CDR3 spans 13 residues. Trimming left V 3 bases short and J 12 bases short, with 16 bases between. The DNA for the CDR3 is TGTGCCAGCAGCGCACAACCGGGACTCGGGCAGTTCTTC. As protein: CASSAQPGLGQFF.

This clone appeared once. The chain joins TRBV30 to TRBJ2-7; D unresolved. Trimming left V 5 bases short and J 3 bases short, with 17 bases between. Germline lookup yields CDR1 GTSNPN and CDR2 SVGIG (reference sequence). The CDR3 loop spans 14 amino acids. CDR3: CAWPSFSEDYEQYV. For the CDR3, the DNA is TGTGCCTGGCCGTCCTTCTCAGAGGACTACGAGCAGTACGTC.

CDR3 DNA sequence: TGTGCCAGTAGCCGTAATAGCGGGGGTAGCACAGATACGCAGTATTTT. Translating gives CASSRNSGGSTDTQYF. The rearrangement joins TRBV19 to TRBJ2-3; 9 bases are shared with TRBD2. Trimming removed 6 bases from V and 0 bases from J; junction bases left unmatched: 7. From germline, CDR1 is LNHDA and CDR2 SQIVND (reference sequence). CDR3 length: 16 residues.

This clone was recorded once. The V and J genes are TRBV18 and TRBJ1-5; TRBD1 matches 11 bases. The germline CDR1 and CDR2 sequences are KGHSH and LQKENI. V lost 2 bases and J lost 7; bases outside the gene matches: 10. This CDR3 contains 17 residues. The CDR3 is CASSPIGGQGVRQPQHF. Written as DNA, the CDR3 is TGTGCCAGCTCACCAATTGGGGGACAGGGGGTTAGGCAGCCCCAGCATTTT. Full variable domain (outside the CDR3, taken from reference TRBV18 and TRBJ1-5): NAGVMQNPRHLVRRRGQEARLRCSPMKGHSHVYWYRQLPEEGLKFMVYLQKENIIDESGMPKERFSAEFPKEGPSILRIQQVVRGDSAAYFCASSPIGGQGVRQPQHFGDGTRLSIL.

This chain uses TRBV6-1 with TRBJ1-1, with 11 bases identical to TRBD1. V shed 2 bases, J shed 0 bases, and the junction held 14 bases outside the gene matches. Germline-derived CDR1 and CDR2 are MNHNS and SASEGT. The CDR3 is 20 amino acids. In DNA, the CDR3 is TGTGCCAGCAGTGAAAGATCCTCGGACAGGGGGCATCGGATGAACACTGAAGCTTTCTTT. It yields the protein CASSERSSDRGHRMNTEAFF.

CDR3 DNA sequence: TGTGCCAGTAGACAGGACGCTAACTATGGCTACACCTTC. Translating gives CASRQDANYGYTF. The chain is built from TRBV19 and TRBJ1-2, with D possibly matching TRBD1 (5 bases). Trimming removed 6 bases at V and 0 bases at J, with 8 bases between. This CDR3 has 13 amino acids. CDR1 LNHDA and CDR2 SQIVND come from the germline V gene (reference sequence).

This chain connects TRBV5-1 to TRBJ2-3; the match to TRBD2 covers 11 bases. The V segment lost 4 bases and the J segment 3 bases; nucleotides outside the gene matches: 7. The CDR3 is 16 residues long. CDR1 SGHRS and CDR2 YFSETQ come from the germline V gene. CDR3 sequence reads: CASSPPLAGGTDTQYF. The DNA of the CDR3 is TGCGCCAGCAGCCCGCCGCTAGCGGGGGGAACAGATACGCAGTATTTT.

The chain recombines TRBV18 with TRBJ1-2; 10 positions match TRBD1. Germline values: CDR1 KGHSH, CDR2 LQKENI. The CDR3 length is 16 residues. The ends lost 4 bases at V and 5 bases at J; junction bases unmatched: 10. The CDR3 here is CASSLRGQGPLYGYTF. As DNA, the CDR3 is TGTGCCAGCTCACTACGGGGACAGGGGCCCTTATATGGCTACACCTTC.

The chain links TRBV5-1 to TRBJ1-2; D remains ambiguous. Germline assignment: CDR1 SGHRS and CDR2 YFSETQ. The CDR3 runs 15 residues. V was clipped by 2 bases and J by 4 bases, with 15 bases between them. Here the CDR3 reads CASSLSGRGSYGYTF. The CDR3 DNA follows: TGCGCCAGCAGCTTATCAGGACGGGGAAGCTATGGCTACACCTTC.

The rearrangement joins TRBV6-6 to TRBJ2-2, with TRBD1 matching 9 bases. V shed 6 bases and J 7 bases; nucleotides not matched to a gene: 6. The CDR3 covers 14 residues. In germline, CDR1 is MNHNY, CDR2 SVGAGI (reference sequence). DNA of the CDR3: TGTGCCAGCAGGGAACAGGGGGCCGGCGGGGAGCTGTTTTTT. This gives the protein CASREQGAGGELFF.

This clone showed up just a few times. V usage is TRBV2 and J usage is TRBJ1-5; 9 bases align to TRBD1. The germline gives CDR1 SNHLY, CDR2 FYNNEI. CDR3 length: 14 amino acids. The J segment lost 3 bases and the V segment lost 6 bases, leaving 3 bases of the junction unmatched. CDR3 coding DNA: TGTGCCAGCAGGAGGGACAGGGACAATCAGCCCCAGCATTTT. This codes for CASRRDRDNQPQHF.

J is TRBJ2-7 and V is TRBV5-8; possibly TRBD1 for D (6 bases). Germline V gene data show CDR1 as SGHTS and CDR2 as YDEGEE. This CDR3 has 14 amino acids. V was clipped by 3 bases and J by 1 base, with 11 bases between them. In DNA, the CDR3 is TGTGCCAGCAGCTCCCGCACAGGGTCCTACGAGCAGTACGTC. Protein: CASSSRTGSYEQYV.